The rows below give T cell receptor beta chains drawn from one sample of a study of human T cells and chemical hapten exposure. TCRdb fed the RACE reads into MiXCR, producing one record per CDR3 protein. This repertoire shows about 54,000 distinct CDR3 sequences, about 10% found once; its top ten account for 1.5% to 2%. The starting material was whole blood, obtained in connection with sensitization to the hapten diphenylcyclopropenone (DPC). These receptors all come from a woman aged 45-60 years with alopecia areata. Some clones in this sample may be carry-over from other donors' samples. CDR3s include the opening cysteine and the closing phenylalanine or tryptophan. Each record gives: clone size, J gene, D gene, V gene, CDR3 protein, CDR3 DNA. D genes are given only for firm matches. Some rows have no size entry. The others give once, few or many, or a class for an expanded clone.

NA,TRBJ1-3,NA,TRBV18,CASSPDPVSGNTIYF,TGTGCCAGCTCACCGGACCCAGTCTCTGGAAACACCATATATTTT
few,TRBJ1-2,NA,TRBV12-3/TRBV12-4,CASSYQAGPYGYTF,TGTGCCAGCAGTTACCAGGCAGGACCCTATGGCTACACCTTC
few,TRBJ2-1,NA,TRBV9,CASSVATGRAYNEQFF,TGTGCCAGCAGCGTAGCCACAGGGCGGGCCTACAATGAGCAGTTCTTC
NA,TRBJ1-5,NA,TRBV29-1,CSVQDSHNQPQHF,TGCAGCGTTCAGGACAGCCACAATCAGCCCCAGCATTTT
few,TRBJ2-3,NA,TRBV19,CASRDVRAGDYTDTQYF,TGTGCCAGTAGAGACGTACGGGCAGGGGACTACACAGATACGCAGTATTTT
NA,TRBJ2-3,TRBD2,TRBV11-2,CASSSGGLAGTGDTQYF,TGTGCCAGCAGCTCCGGCGGCCTAGCGGGGACTGGAGATACGCAGTATTTT
many,TRBJ2-3,NA,TRBV20-1,CSARAPASSTDTQYF,TGCAGTGCTAGAGCCCCGGCCTCCAGCACAGATACGCAGTATTTT
many,TRBJ1-1,NA,TRBV29-1,CSGRDQVNTEAFF,TGCAGCGGCCGAGATCAAGTGAACACTGAAGCTTTCTTT
few,TRBJ2-3,NA,TRBV2,CASSAQRAPDTQYF,TGTGCCAGCAGTGCCCAGCGGGCCCCAGATACGCAGTATTTT
many,TRBJ2-7,NA,TRBV13,CASSSRRSVRQYF,TGTGCCAGCAGCTCTAGGCGCTCGGTTAGGCAGTACTTC
NA,TRBJ2-1,NA,TRBV24-1,CATSDDYRNEQFF,TGTGCCACCAGTGACGACTATAGGAATGAGCAGTTCTTC
many,TRBJ1-5,NA,TRBV7-2,CASSLGGFNQPQHF,TGTGCCAGCAGCCTTGGGGGTTTCAATCAGCCCCAGCATTTT
NA,TRBJ2-1,NA,TRBV4-2,CASSPEGPPVENEQFF,TGTGCCAGCAGCCCAGAAGGGCCCCCGGTGGAGAATGAGCAGTTCTTC
NA,TRBJ2-1,NA,TRBV18,CASSPLTSFNEQFF,TGTGCCAGCTCACCACTTACTAGCTTCAATGAGCAGTTCTTC
NA,TRBJ2-3,NA,TRBV18,CASSPTADTQYF,TGTGCCAGCTCACCCACCGCAGATACGCAGTATTTT
many,TRBJ2-7,NA,TRBV4-2,CASSSQYEQYF,TGTGCCAGCAGCTCCCAATACGAGCAGTACTTC
many,TRBJ1-1,NA,TRBV3-1,CASSQGDLTEAFF,TGTGCCAGCAGCCAAGGGGACTTGACAGAAGCTTTCTTT
few,TRBJ2-7,TRBD1,TRBV20-1,CSAGPGTGVREQYF,TGCAGTGCTGGACCCGGGACAGGCGTTCGGGAGCAGTACTTC
NA,TRBJ1-1,NA,TRBV28,CASSLGRGTEAFF,TGTGCCAGCAGTTTAGGTCGGGGCACTGAAGCTTTCTTT
many,TRBJ1-5,NA,TRBV2,CASSDGKVRDSNSNQPQHF,TGTGCCAGCAGTGATGGAAAAGTCCGGGACTCTAATAGCAATCAGCCCCAGCATTTT
NA,TRBJ2-2,TRBD2,TRBV10-2,CASSWGRLAGNTGELFF,TGCGCCAGCAGTTGGGGGAGACTAGCGGGGAACACCGGGGAGCTGTTTTTT
NA,TRBJ2-7,NA,TRBV5-1,CASSLVVGAYEQYF,TGCGCCAGCAGCTTGGTTGTCGGAGCCTACGAGCAGTACTTC
many,TRBJ2-3,NA,TRBV6-5,CASSSGSSTDTQYF,TGTGCCAGCAGTTCCGGATCTAGCACAGATACGCAGTATTTT
NA,TRBJ2-2,NA,TRBV12-3/TRBV12-4,CASSLNVGSSGELFF,TGTGCCAGCAGTTTAAACGTGGGGTCTTCCGGGGAGCTGTTTTTT
NA,TRBJ1-5,NA,TRBV7-8,CASSRQGHSNQPQHF,TGTGCCAGCAGCCGTCAGGGCCATAGCAATCAGCCCCAGCATTTT
NA,TRBJ2-3,TRBD2,TRBV28,CASIPLAGGLTDTQYF,TGTGCCAGCATACCACTAGCGGGAGGGCTCACAGATACGCAGTATTTT
many,TRBJ1-4,NA,TRBV4-2,CASSQGLREYEKLFF,TGTGCCAGCAGCCAAGGGCTCAGGGAATATGAAAAACTGTTTTTT
few,TRBJ2-5,NA,TRBV6-6,CASSYAPRVWETQYF,TGTGCCAGCAGTTATGCCCCGAGAGTGTGGGAGACCCAGTACTTC
many,TRBJ2-3,NA,TRBV6-5,CASRGDFTTDTQYF,TGTGCCAGCAGGGGGGACTTTACGACAGATACGCAGTATTTT
NA,TRBJ2-3,NA,TRBV5-1,CASSGYTGYTDTQYF,TGCGCCAGCAGCGGCTACACAGGATACACAGATACGCAGTATTTT
NA,TRBJ2-7,NA,TRBV28,CASSLSGAGSYEQYF,TGTGCCAGCAGTTTATCAGGAGCCGGCTCCTACGAGCAGTACTTC
many,TRBJ1-1,NA,TRBV14,CASSQVDYLAFF,TGTGCCAGCAGCCAAGTAGACTATCTAGCTTTCTTT
many,TRBJ1-1,NA,TRBV10-2,CASSALGGGAEAFF,TGCGCCAGCAGCGCCTTGGGGGGAGGCGCTGAAGCTTTCTTT
few,TRBJ2-5,NA,TRBV6-2/TRBV6-3,CASSYWGALTETQYF,TGTGCCAGCAGTTATTGGGGGGCTCTCACGGAGACCCAGTACTTC
NA,TRBJ2-5,NA,TRBV7-9,CASSLFGPETQYF,TGTGCCAGCAGCTTATTCGGGCCGGAGACCCAGTACTTC
few,TRBJ2-6,NA,TRBV3-1,CASSPYWAGANVLTF,TGTGCCAGCAGCCCGTACTGGGCTGGGGCCAACGTCCTGACTTTC
NA,TRBJ1-3,NA,TRBV12-2,CASRYLQGSGNTIYF,TGTGCAAGTCGCTATCTACAGGGGTCTGGAAACACCATATATTTT
NA,TRBJ2-5,TRBD1,TRBV28,CASSLTGQGIKETQYF,TGTGCCAGCAGCCTGACGGGACAGGGCATCAAAGAGACCCAGTACTTC
many,TRBJ1-3,TRBD1,TRBV27,CASSWTQGQSIYF,TGTGCCAGCAGTTGGACCCAGGGACAGTCCATATATTTT
NA,TRBJ1-1,NA,TRBV29-1,CSVDGHREAFF,TGCAGCGTTGATGGACACCGTGAAGCTTTCTTT
NA,TRBJ2-2,TRBD2,TRBV2,CASQTSANTGELFF,TGTGCCAGCCAGACTAGCGCAAACACCGGGGAGCTGTTTTTT
NA,TRBJ2-1,NA,TRBV5-1,CASSVFNEQFF,TGCGCCAGCAGCGTCTTCAATGAGCAGTTCTTC
many,TRBJ1-1,NA,TRBV7-9,CASSPGEETEAFF,TGTGCCAGCAGCCCTGGCGAGGAAACTGAAGCTTTCTTT
NA,TRBJ1-5,TRBD1,TRBV10-3,CAISSQGASNQPQHF,TGTGCCATCAGCTCACAGGGGGCTAGCAATCAGCCCCAGCATTTT
few,TRBJ1-2,TRBD1,TRBV6-1,CASSEEGQGSYGYTF,TGTGCCAGCAGTGAAGAGGGACAGGGGAGCTATGGCTACACCTTC
many,TRBJ2-7,NA,TRBV6-1,CASSEAVRGKYEQYF,TGTGCCAGCAGTGAAGCGGTTCGGGGGAAGTACGAGCAGTACTTC
many,TRBJ2-2,NA,TRBV7-9,CASSLGPYKNTGELFF,TGTGCCAGCAGCTTAGGTCCCTACAAGAACACCGGGGAGCTGTTTTTT
many,TRBJ2-1,TRBD1,TRBV24-1,CATSDSGQGSRNEQFF,TGTGCCACCAGTGATTCCGGACAGGGGTCTCGGAATGAGCAGTTCTTC
few,TRBJ2-3,TRBD2,TRBV7-2,CASSPGLAANTDTQYF,TGTGCCAGCAGCCCAGGACTAGCGGCGAACACAGATACGCAGTATTTT
NA,TRBJ1-2,NA,TRBV28,CASSLQQAYGYTF,TGTGCCAGCAGTTTACAGCAGGCCTATGGCTACACCTTC
NA,TRBJ1-2,NA,TRBV7-2,CASSPHRWQGLPSGYTF,TGTGCCAGCAGTCCTCATAGGTGGCAGGGGCTACCCTCTGGCTACACCTTC
few,TRBJ2-4,NA,TRBV28,CASRRKLAKNIQYF,TGTGCCAGTCGGAGAAAATTAGCCAAAAACATTCAGTACTTC
few,TRBJ1-4,NA,TRBV7-2,CASSLRAATATNEKLFF,TGTGCCAGCAGCTTACGGGCAGCTACGGCAACTAATGAAAAACTGTTTTTT
many,TRBJ2-2,NA,TRBV6-1,CASRQGTGELFF,TGTGCCAGCAGACAGGGTACCGGGGAGCTGTTTTTT
NA,TRBJ2-3,TRBD2,TRBV11-3,CASSRSGGVSTDTQYF,TGTGCCAGCAGCCGGAGCGGGGGGGTTTCCACAGATACGCAGTATTTT
few,TRBJ1-4,NA,TRBV18,CASSPTLGSGDEKLFF,TGTGCCAGCTCACCAACGCTAGGCAGCGGAGATGAAAAACTGTTTTTT
NA,TRBJ2-5,TRBD2,TRBV7-8,CASSLGGLASETQYF,TGTGCCAGCAGCTTAGGGGGACTAGCTTCCGAGACCCAGTACTTC
few,TRBJ1-1,NA,TRBV2,CASNEQSEAFF,TGTGCCAGCAATGAACAGTCGGAAGCTTTCTTT
many,TRBJ2-2,NA,TRBV21-1,CASSTRGQRLSGELFF,TGTGCCAGCAGCACCCGCGGACAGCGGTTATCCGGGGAGCTGTTTTTT